This TCR beta chain originates from a study of T cell responses to AZD1222 COVID-19 vaccine. Findings and limits, study-wide: Across spike, vaccine-associated CD4 TCRs were found, dominant at 160-218 and 743-854. Every sample of the repertoires postdated the peak T cell response. Most donors were white British and more were female, and clonal diversity was possibly underestimated. A rise in Spike-specific TCR breadth and depth followed two AZD1222 doses.

TCRdb's copy holds only in-frame clones and misses some; the assay was immunoSEQ multiplex PCR. This sample carries about 120,000 clones, 85% to 90% of them seen once, and the ten largest clones take approximately 3.3%. On this clone itself: The target antigen is unknown. An end of the junction does not agree with germline; a read error may underlie this.

From germline, CDR1 is MNHEY and CDR2 SVGEGT. CDR3 size: 11 residues. The clonotype comes from an adult in good health. The V call is TRBV6-2 or TRBV6-3, the J call TRBJ2-3; D tentatively reads TRBD1 or TRBD2 (5 bases each). This material consisted of peripheral blood, taken on day 0 of AZD1222 vaccination. CDR3 region: CASSYPGPGAF. CDR3 sequence (DNA): TGTGCCAGCAGTTATCCGGGACCCGGCGCTTTT.